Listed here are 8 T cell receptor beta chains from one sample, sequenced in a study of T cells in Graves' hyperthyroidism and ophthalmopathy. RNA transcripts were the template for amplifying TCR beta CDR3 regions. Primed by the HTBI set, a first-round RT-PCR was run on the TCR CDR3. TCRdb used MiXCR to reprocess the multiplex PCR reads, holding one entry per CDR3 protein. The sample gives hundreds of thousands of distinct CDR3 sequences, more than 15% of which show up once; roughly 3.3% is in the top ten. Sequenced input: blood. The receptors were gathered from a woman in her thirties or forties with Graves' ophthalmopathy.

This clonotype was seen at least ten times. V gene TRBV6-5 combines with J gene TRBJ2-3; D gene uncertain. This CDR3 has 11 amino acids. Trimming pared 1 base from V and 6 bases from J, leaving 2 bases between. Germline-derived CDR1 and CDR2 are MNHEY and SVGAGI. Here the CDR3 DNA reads TGTGCCAGCAGTTACTTGGATACGCAGTATTTT. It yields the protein CASSYLDTQYF.

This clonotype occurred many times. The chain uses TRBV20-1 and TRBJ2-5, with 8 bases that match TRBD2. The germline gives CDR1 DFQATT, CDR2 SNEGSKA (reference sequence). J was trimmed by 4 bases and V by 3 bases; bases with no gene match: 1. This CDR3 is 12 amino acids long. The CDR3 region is CSASGGAETQYF. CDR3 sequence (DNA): TGCAGTGCTAGCGGGGGGGCAGAGACCCAGTACTTC.

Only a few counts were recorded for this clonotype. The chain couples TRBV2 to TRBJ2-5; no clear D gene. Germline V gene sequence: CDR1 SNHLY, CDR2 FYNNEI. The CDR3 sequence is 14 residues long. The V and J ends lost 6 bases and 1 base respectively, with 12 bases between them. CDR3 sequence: CASRPHASQETQYF. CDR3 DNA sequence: TGTGCCAGCAGGCCGCACGCGAGCCAAGAGACCCAGTACTTC.

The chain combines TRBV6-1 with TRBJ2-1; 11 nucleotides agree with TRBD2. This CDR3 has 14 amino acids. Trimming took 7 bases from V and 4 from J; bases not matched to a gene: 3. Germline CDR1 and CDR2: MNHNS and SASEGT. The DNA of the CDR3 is TGTGCCAGCAAGGGACTAGCGGATTACAATGAGCAGTTCTTC. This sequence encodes CASKGLADYNEQFF.

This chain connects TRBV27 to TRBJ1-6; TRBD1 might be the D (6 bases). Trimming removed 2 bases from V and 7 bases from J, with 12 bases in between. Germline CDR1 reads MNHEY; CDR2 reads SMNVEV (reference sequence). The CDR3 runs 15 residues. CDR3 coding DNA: TGTGCCAGCAGTTTACGTACAGGGTCGAATTCACCCCTCCACTTT. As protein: CASSLRTGSNSPLHF.

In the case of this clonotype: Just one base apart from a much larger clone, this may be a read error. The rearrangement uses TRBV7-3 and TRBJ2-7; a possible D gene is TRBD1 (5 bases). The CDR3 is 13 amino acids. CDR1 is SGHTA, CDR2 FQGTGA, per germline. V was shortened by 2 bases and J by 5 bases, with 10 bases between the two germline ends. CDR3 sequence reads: CASSLDWGNEQYF. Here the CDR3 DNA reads TGTGCCAGCAGCTTAGATTGGGGCAACGAGCAGTACTTC.

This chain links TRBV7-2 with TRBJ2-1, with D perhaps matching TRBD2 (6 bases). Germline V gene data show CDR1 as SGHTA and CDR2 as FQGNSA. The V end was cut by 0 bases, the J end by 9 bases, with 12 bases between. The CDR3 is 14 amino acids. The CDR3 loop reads CASSLAGLRSEQFF. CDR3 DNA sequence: TGTGCCAGCAGCTTAGCGGGACTTCGAAGTGAGCAGTTCTTC.

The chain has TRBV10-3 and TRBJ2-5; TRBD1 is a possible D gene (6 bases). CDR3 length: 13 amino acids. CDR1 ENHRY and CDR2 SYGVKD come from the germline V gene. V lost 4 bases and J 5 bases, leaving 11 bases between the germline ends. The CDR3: CAISVDRRETQYF. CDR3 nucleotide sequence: TGTGCCATCAGTGTAGACAGGAGGGAGACCCAGTACTTC.